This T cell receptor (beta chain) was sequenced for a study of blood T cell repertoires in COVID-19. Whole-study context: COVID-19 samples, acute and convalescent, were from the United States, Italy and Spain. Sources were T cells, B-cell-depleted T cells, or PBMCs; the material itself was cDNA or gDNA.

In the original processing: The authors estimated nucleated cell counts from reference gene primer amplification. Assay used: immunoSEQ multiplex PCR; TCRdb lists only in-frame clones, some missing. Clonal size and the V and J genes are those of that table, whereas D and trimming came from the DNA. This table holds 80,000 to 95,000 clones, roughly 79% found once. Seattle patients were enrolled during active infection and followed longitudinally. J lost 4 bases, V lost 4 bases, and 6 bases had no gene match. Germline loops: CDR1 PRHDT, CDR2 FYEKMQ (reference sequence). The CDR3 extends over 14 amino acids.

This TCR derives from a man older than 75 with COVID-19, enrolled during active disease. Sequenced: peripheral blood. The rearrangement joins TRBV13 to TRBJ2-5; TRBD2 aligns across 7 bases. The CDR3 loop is CASSSWGGVETQYF. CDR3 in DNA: TGTGCCAGCAGCTCCTGGGGGGGGGTAGAGACCCAGTACTTC.